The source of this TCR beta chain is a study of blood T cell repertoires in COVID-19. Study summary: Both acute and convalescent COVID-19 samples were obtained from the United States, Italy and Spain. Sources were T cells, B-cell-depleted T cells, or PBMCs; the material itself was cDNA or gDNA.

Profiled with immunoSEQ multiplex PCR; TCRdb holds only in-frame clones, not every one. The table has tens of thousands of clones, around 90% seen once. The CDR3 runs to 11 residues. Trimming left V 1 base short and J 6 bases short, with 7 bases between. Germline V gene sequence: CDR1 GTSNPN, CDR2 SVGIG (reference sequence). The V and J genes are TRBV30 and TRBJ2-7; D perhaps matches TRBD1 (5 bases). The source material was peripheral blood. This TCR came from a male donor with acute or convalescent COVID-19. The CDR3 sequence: CAWSAGIEQYF. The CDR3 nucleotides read TGTGCCTGGAGTGCAGGGATCGAGCAGTACTTC.